This T cell receptor beta chain was recorded in a study of radiation and T cells in renal cell carcinoma (dated by TCRdb to 2019 to 2021). Background for the entire study: The samples were drawn from a clinical trial, where primary renal cell carcinomas were treated with 15 Gy of stereotactic body radiation therapy and then removed by nephrectomy 4 weeks afterward. In total, 53 samples underwent TCR beta sequencing: about 26 tumors plus 27 peripheral blood samples. A total of roughly 3,900,000 unique CDR3 nucleotide sequences, encoding 2.5 million to 3 million unique CDR3 amino acid sequences, were found across all 53 samples. Overall results and qualifications from the work: The single-armed trial design could not address effects of radiation dose or scheduling on the TCR repertoire. Tracking of blood repertoire dynamics stopped at around 4 weeks after treatment, with no follow-up past that point. In blood, the top tumor clonotypes increased between baseline and 2 weeks post-radiation and then shrank by 4 weeks, which suggests that tumor-resident clones expanded only transiently. Because pretreatment tumor biopsies were not available, the study could not determine whether clonotypes were already present within the tumor at baseline.

There are 16 amino acids in the CDR3, from cysteine to phenylalanine inclusive. The kept DNA is CDR3 alone, 48 bases in frame from the first base. The germline V gene provides CDR1 SQVTM and CDR2 ANQGSEA. On this clone itself: No cognate antigen has been identified for it. A junction boundary mismatches the germline segment, possibly from a read error.

Reading the label with the study, this specimen's time point is: baseline pretreatment blood. The intended sense of this specimen's treatment or condition label: 15 Gy SBRT to primary tumor, nephrectomy 4 weeks later. To follow tumor-enriched clonotypes, serial peripheral blood was collected from radiation-treated patients at baseline and at 2 weeks and 4 weeks after SBRT. All patients had renal cell carcinoma with clear cell pathology. The QIAamp DNA Blood Mini Kit (Qiagen) was used to prepare genomic DNA for TCR sequencing. The analyses included just those samples that passed every quality control check. The immunoSEQ kit was used, according to the manufacturer's recommendations, to generate TCR beta libraries from genomic DNA. To prepare the libraries, a first multiplex PCR with proprietary primers was run, followed by a second PCR that added unique barcodes, and a bead cleanup was done after each round. Each sample batch included a kit-provided positive control reaction and a negative control reaction. The final libraries underwent checking on an Agilent 4200 TapeStation D1000 ScreenTape, volumetric pooling, and quantification by qPCR. Sequencing was performed on an Illumina NextSeq500 using a MidOutput 150-cycle cartridge, with 156 Read1 cycles, 15 Index1 cycles, and the kit custom primers. The pooled library was loaded at about 0.98 pM, with a 20% PhiX control spiked in. As for the authors' bioinformatics: Vendor-processed data were analyzed in R, and a clonotype was defined as all T cells sharing the same CDR3 nucleotide sequence. In the clone abundance analyses, frequencies were normalized to the 10,000 most abundant clones in each sample. Before analysis, public T cell clones were removed, and these numbered fewer than six per sample on average. Tumor-enriched and baseline blood-enriched clonotypes were defined by at least a 32-fold difference in abundance between compartments. A beta-binomial differential abundance model was used to identify clonotypes that expanded or contracted between blood time points. The Baroni-Urbani and Buser coefficient was used to measure tumor-blood repertoire similarity, and groups were compared with two-tailed Wilcoxon tests in R. The source is immuneACCESS, and TCRdb retained only in-frame sequences with V and J called. Part of the clones is not carried over; for the studies checked, unresolved V genes explain less than half of this, and the remainder is unexplained. Clonal size and the V and J genes are those of that table, whereas D and trimming came from the DNA. This sample comprises around 140,000 clones, roughly 85% of them detected only once. The ten largest clones capture under 25% of the sample.

The receptor was isolated from a woman aged 50 to 65 with renal cell carcinoma. The sequenced sample was blood, obtained from a patient whose treatment included radiotherapy and nephrectomy. Recombination linked TRBV29-1 to TRBJ2-3, and 13 junction bases match TRBD2. The CDR3 protein: CSAHRTSGGRTDMQYF. The base sequence is TGCAGCGCCCACAGGACTAGCGGGGGCCGCACAGATATGCAGTATTTT.